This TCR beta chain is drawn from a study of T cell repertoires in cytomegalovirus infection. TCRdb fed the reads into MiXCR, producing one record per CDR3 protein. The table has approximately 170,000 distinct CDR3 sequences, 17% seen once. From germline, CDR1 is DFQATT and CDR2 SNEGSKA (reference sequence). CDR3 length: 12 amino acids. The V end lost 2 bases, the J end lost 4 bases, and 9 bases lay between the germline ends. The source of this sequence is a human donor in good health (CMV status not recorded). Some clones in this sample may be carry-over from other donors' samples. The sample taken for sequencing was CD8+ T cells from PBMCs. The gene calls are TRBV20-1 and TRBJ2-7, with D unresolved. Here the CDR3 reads CSARKTWYEQYF. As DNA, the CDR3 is TGCAGTGCTAGAAAAACATGGTACGAGCAGTACTTC.